This T cell receptor beta chain was documented in a study of blood T cells in healthy people across ages. General study findings and limits: Long-lived and aged donors differed, with more naive CD4+ cells and higher diversity in the long-lived.

Isolated per sample were at least 6 million PBMCs. Concerning this clonotype: Its antigen is unidentified.

From germline, CDR1 is SGHNT and CDR2 YYREEE (reference sequence). This CDR3 has 15 residues. The ends were cut back, 3 bases at V and 5 bases at J, with 17 bases in the middle. The second PCR ran about 6 to 11 cycles with a sample-barcoded 5' primer and J-beta primers. A template-switch adaptor with 12 random nucleotides tagged each cDNA molecule. TCRdb reprocessed the 5' RACE reads with MiXCR, giving one entry per CDR3 protein. The table includes about 1.6 million distinct CDR3 sequences, roughly 32% detected once. This clonotype was obtained from a woman under 40 in good health. Sequencing used blood. V usage is TRBV5-4 and J usage is TRBJ1-1; D might be TRBD1 (6 bases). The CDR3 loop reads CASSSKEQGETEAFF. The CDR3 bases are TGTGCCAGCAGCTCAAAGGAACAGGGTGAAACTGAAGCTTTCTTT.